This T cell receptor (beta chain) emerged from a study of molecular identifiers for immune sequencing clone quantification. TCRdb processed the PCR reads anew with MiXCR; each CDR3 protein has one entry. The sample lists under 600,000 distinct CDR3 sequences, about 26% occurring once. Isolation of naive CD8 T cells was achieved by sorting on a CD8+CD4-CCR7+CD45RA+ phenotype. Trimming cost V 10 bases and J 5 bases, with 17 bases left between them. Germline V lookup: CDR1 MNHEY, CDR2 SVGAGI. The CDR3 length is 13 residues. Sequenced input: naive CD8+ T cells from blood, with Jurkat cell RNA spiked in. Sample subset: FACS-sorted CD8+CD4-CCR7+CD45RA+ naive T cells. The chain recombines TRBV6-5 with TRBJ1-2, with D uncertain. The sequence derives from a human donor in good health. Some libraries in this study had Jurkat cell RNA spiked in. CDR3 residues: CATGSDGEYGYTF. The CDR3 bases are TGTGCCACAGGATCGGACGGCGAGTATGGCTACACCTTC.